A single sample gave rise to the 13 T cell receptor beta chains below, sequenced in a study of patients and donors after allogeneic stem cell transplantation. TCRdb processed the RT-PCR reads anew with MiXCR; each CDR3 protein has one entry. Here the sample spans approximately 140,000 distinct CDR3 sequences, over 35% being singletons. Sequencing was done on a sample of blood, either unsorted or a sorted T cell fraction (not recorded which). These TCRs come from a human donor who was either an allogeneic HSCT recipient or a stem cell or donor lymphocyte infusion donor (not recorded which). It is not recorded whose cells these are; they may come from a transplant donor.

The V and J genes are TRBV11-2 and TRBJ1-5; D remains unclear. Trimming removed 5 bases at V and 6 bases at J, with 11 bases between. The CDR3 is made up of 13 amino acids. Per the germline V gene, CDR1 is SGHAT and CDR2 is FQNNGV. The CDR3: CASSQTGGQPQHF. The CDR3 nucleotides read TGTGCCAGCAGCCAAACTGGAGGTCAGCCCCAGCATTTT. The full variable domain, its missing parts supplied by reference TRBV11-2 and TRBJ1-5, is EAGVAQSPRYKIIEKRQSVAFWCNPISGHATLYWYQQILGQGPKLLIQFQNNGVVDDSQLPKDRFSAERLKGVDSTLKIQPAKLEDSAVYLCASSQTGGQPQHFGDGTRLSIL.

The chain carries TRBV6-5 and TRBJ1-1; D is possibly TRBD1 (6 bases). This CDR3 comprises 12 residues. Germline lookup yields CDR1 MNHEY and CDR2 SVGAGI. Deletions cut 6 bases from V and 2 bases from J, with 7 bases between. CDR3 sequence reads: CASRDSNTEAFF. As DNA, the CDR3 is TGTGCCAGCAGGGACAGCAACACTGAAGCTTTCTTT.

This clonotype has just a few counts. The rearrangement joins TRBV7-2 to TRBJ1-4; D remains unclear. The CDR3 extends over 11 amino acids. The germline CDR1 and CDR2 sequences are SGHTA and FQGNSA. Trimming cost V 3 bases and J 10 bases, with 6 bases left between them. The CDR3: CASSFSAKLFF. CDR3 DNA: TGTGCCAGCAGCTTTAGTGCAAAACTGTTTTTT.

This clonotype was observed many times. This sequence joins TRBV5-6 and TRBJ1-4, with 10 bases identical to TRBD1. J lost 8 bases, V lost 4 bases, and 8 bases had no gene match. The germline gives CDR1 SGHDT, CDR2 YYEEEE. This CDR3 spans 15 amino acids. The CDR3 sequence: CASSGSGTGDEKLFF. In DNA, the CDR3 is TGTGCCAGCAGCGGATCCGGGACAGGGGACGAAAAACTGTTTTTT.

V gene TRBV25-1 combines with J gene TRBJ2-7; the D is unclear. The CDR3 contains 16 residues. Trimming cost V 5 bases and J 6 bases, with 23 bases left between them. Germline CDR1 and CDR2: MGHDK and SYGVNS. In nucleotides, the CDR3 is TGTGCCAGCAGTTCCCCTCCCCCCCGCCTGATTGGCGAGCAGTACGTC. Translation: CASSSPPPRLIGEQYV.

The chain carries TRBV28 and TRBJ1-5; TRBD1 might be the D (5 bases). This CDR3 is built from 15 residues. The germline gives CDR1 MDHEN, CDR2 SYDVKM. Between the trimmed V and J ends, which lost 3 bases and 0 bases, there was a span of 9 bases. The CDR3 coding sequence is TGTGCCAGCAGTTTGAGAGGGGTTAGCAATCAGCCCCAGCATTTT. It encodes CASSLRGVSNQPQHF.

The chain carries TRBV20-1 and TRBJ1-5; D might be TRBD1 (5 bases). Germline CDR1 reads DFQATT; CDR2 reads SNEGSKA (reference sequence). The CDR3 runs 13 residues. Trimming stripped 7 bases from V and 3 bases from J, with 13 bases between. CDR3 sequence (DNA): TGCAGTGGGAATCAGGGAAACAATCAGCCCCAGCATTTT. Its protein is CSGNQGNNQPQHF.

This clonotype appeared a few times. This sequence joins TRBV28 and TRBJ2-1; TRBD1 matches 10 bases. Germline CDR1 is MDHEN and CDR2 is SYDVKM. This CDR3 has 17 amino acids. V lost 5 bases to trimming and J lost 0 bases; unmatched junction nucleotides: 7. In DNA form, the CDR3 reads TGTGCCAGCAGTGCGTCTTGGACAGGGGGCTCCTACAATGAGCAGTTCTTC. Translating gives CASSASWTGGSYNEQFF.

J is TRBJ1-4 and V is TRBV5-1; no clear D. Trimming took 0 bases from V and 0 from J, leaving 6 bases between them. Germline CDR1 SGHRS, CDR2 YFSETQ. This CDR3 contains 15 residues. The DNA for the CDR3 is TGCGCCAGCAGCTTGGCAAGAGCAACTAATGAAAAACTGTTTTTT. The encoded protein is CASSLARATNEKLFF.

This rearrangement joins TRBV9 to TRBJ1-1; no definite D call. The germline V gene encodes CDR1 SGDLS and CDR2 YYNGEE. Between the trimmed V and J ends, which lost 0 bases and 4 bases, there was a span of 22 bases. The CDR3 has 18 residues. CDR3 DNA: TGTGCCAGCAGCGTAGGTGATAGAGGGTGGGCCGGCGGCACTGAAGCTTTCTTT. It codes for CASSVGDRGWAGGTEAFF. The variable domain in full, completed from reference TRBV9 and TRBJ1-1, reads DSGVTQTPKHLITATGQRVTLRCSPRSGDLSVYWYQQSLDQGLQFLIQYYNGEERAKGNILERFSAQQFPDLHSELNLSSLELGDSALYFCASSVGDRGWAGGTEAFFGQGTRLTVV.

The genes are TRBV27 and TRBJ2-1; 13 bases are a match to TRBD2. This CDR3 has 17 amino acids. V dropped 5 bases and J dropped 6; count of bases not matched to a gene: 10. From germline, CDR1 is MNHEY and CDR2 SMNVEV (reference sequence). DNA for the CDR3: TGTGCCAGCAGTCCTCGACTAGCGGGGGGCAGGTTCAATGAGCAGTTCTTC. This translates into CASSPRLAGGRFNEQFF.

The table lists this clonotype with a few counts. This chain uses TRBV3-1 with TRBJ2-5; TRBD2 aligns across 14 bases. The CDR3 runs 16 residues. The germline gives CDR1 LGHDT, CDR2 YNNKEL (reference sequence). J lost 2 bases, V lost 5 bases, and 4 bases had no gene match. The CDR3 DNA follows: TGTGCCAGCAGCAAGAGGACTAGCGGGGGGCAAGAGACCCAGTACTTC. It yields the protein CASSKRTSGGQETQYF.

This sequence joins TRBV7-3 and TRBJ2-7; D not resolved. The CDR3 length is 13 residues. Germline V gives CDR1 SGHTA, CDR2 FQGTGA. Trimming shortened V by 5 bases and J by 6 bases, and 14 bases separated the two germline ends. CDR3 in amino acids: CASSPSTHFEQYV. CDR3 nucleotide sequence: TGTGCCAGCAGCCCGTCGACTCACTTCGAGCAGTACGTC.